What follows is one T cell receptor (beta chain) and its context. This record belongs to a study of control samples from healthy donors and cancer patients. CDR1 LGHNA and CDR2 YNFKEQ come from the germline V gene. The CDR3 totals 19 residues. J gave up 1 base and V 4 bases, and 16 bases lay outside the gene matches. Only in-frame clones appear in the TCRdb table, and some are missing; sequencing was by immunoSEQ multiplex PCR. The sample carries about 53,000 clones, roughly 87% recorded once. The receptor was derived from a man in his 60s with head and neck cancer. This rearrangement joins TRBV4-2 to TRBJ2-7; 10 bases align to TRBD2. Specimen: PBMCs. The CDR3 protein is CASSPLGKVEAGGSYEQYF. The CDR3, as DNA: TGTGCCAGCAGCCCCCTCGGCAAGGTGGAAGCGGGAGGGTCCTACGAGCAGTACTTC.